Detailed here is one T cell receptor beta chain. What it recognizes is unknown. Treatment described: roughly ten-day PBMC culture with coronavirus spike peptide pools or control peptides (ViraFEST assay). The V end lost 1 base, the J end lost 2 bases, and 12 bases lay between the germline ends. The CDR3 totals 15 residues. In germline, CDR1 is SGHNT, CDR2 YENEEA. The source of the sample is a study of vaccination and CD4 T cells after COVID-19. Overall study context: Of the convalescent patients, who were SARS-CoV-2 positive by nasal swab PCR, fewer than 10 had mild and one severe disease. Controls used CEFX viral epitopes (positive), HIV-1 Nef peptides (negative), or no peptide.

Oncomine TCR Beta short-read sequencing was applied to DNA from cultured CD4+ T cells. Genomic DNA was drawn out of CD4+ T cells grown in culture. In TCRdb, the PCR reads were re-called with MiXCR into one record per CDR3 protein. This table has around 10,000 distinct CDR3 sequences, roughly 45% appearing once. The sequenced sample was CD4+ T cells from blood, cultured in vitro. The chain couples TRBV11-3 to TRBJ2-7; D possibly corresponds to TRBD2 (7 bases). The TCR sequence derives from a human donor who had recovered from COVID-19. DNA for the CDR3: TGTGCCAGCAGCTTAGGGCGGGGGCTAACCTACGAGCAGTACTTC. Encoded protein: CASSLGRGLTYEQYF.